These 29 T cell receptor beta chains originate from one sample sequenced in a study of T cell repertoires in cytomegalovirus infection. TCRdb passed the reads through MiXCR, listing each CDR3 protein once. Of 290,000 or so distinct CDR3 sequences in the sample, about 9.2% were seen once. Sample: PBMCs. All receptors come from a human donor in good health (CMV status not recorded). Some clones in this sample may be carry-over from other donors' samples.

This clonotype appeared many times. The chain has TRBV12-3 or TRBV12-4 and TRBJ2-7; D unclear. The germline V and J ends were trimmed by 6 bases and 3 bases, with 3 bases remaining between them. This CDR3 region has 10 residues. The CDR3, as DNA: TGTGCCAGCAGCATCTACGAGCAGTACTTC. Its protein product is CASSIYEQYF.

This clonotype was seen ten or more times. This chain connects TRBV7-8 to TRBJ2-5; 10 positions agree with TRBD1. CDR3 size: 17 residues. The germline V gene has CDR1 SGHVS and CDR2 FQNEAQ. Unmatched junction bases numbered 10, after V lost 3 bases and J lost 3 bases. This CDR3 reads CASSFSLGQGSKETQYF. The CDR3 DNA follows: TGTGCCAGCAGCTTCTCACTGGGACAGGGGTCCAAAGAGACCCAGTACTTC. Using reference TRBV7-8 and TRBJ2-5 for the parts outside the CDR3, the full variable domain is GAGVSQSPRYKVAKRGQDVALRCDPISGHVSLFWYQQALGQGPEFLTYFQNEAQLDKSGLPSDRFFAERPEGSVSTLKIQRTQQEDSAVYLCASSFSLGQGSKETQYFGPGTRLLVL.

In this sample, this clonotype turned up many times. The gene calls are TRBV18 and TRBJ2-3, with TRBD2 identical over 11 bases. The CDR3 is made up of 15 amino acids. The V gene's germline CDR1 is KGHSH and CDR2 LQKENI. J gave up 3 bases and V 4 bases, and 3 bases lay outside the gene matches. CDR3 nucleotide sequence: TGTGCCAGCTCACGAACTAGCGGGGGAACAGATACGCAGTATTTT. Encoded protein: CASSRTSGGTDTQYF.

The chain is built from TRBV6-5 and TRBJ1-1, with D hard to call. The CDR3 contains 14 residues. The germline V gene encodes CDR1 MNHEY and CDR2 SVGAGI. The V gene lost 7 bases and the J gene lost 8 bases, with 20 bases spanning the gap. The CDR3 sequence is CASTPQVMGSEAFF. CDR3 bases: TGTGCCAGCACCCCTCAAGTGATGGGCAGCGAAGCTTTCTTT.

The J gene is TRBJ2-3, the V gene TRBV20-1; possible D gene TRBD1, 6 bases. The CDR3 covers 15 residues. Germline-derived CDR1 and CDR2 are DFQATT and SNEGSKA (reference sequence). V shed 6 bases and J shed 0 bases, with 16 bases lying between them. The chain's CDR3 is CSAIVLGGSTDTQYF. The CDR3 nucleotides read TGCAGTGCCATAGTTCTAGGGGGAAGCACAGATACGCAGTATTTT.

This chain connects TRBV6-5 to TRBJ1-1, with D hard to call. Germline V gene lookup returns CDR1 MNHEY and CDR2 SVGAGI. CDR3 length: 12 amino acids. Between the trimmed V and J ends, which lost 5 bases and 7 bases, there was a span of 11 bases. Written as DNA, the CDR3 is TGTGCCAGCAGTCCTGGACGGTATGAAGCTTTCTTT. It specifies CASSPGRYEAFF.

The rearrangement links TRBV14 to TRBJ1-4, with a weak D call TRBD1 (6 bases). The CDR3 contains 16 residues. V gave up 4 bases and J gave up 2 bases, with 14 bases separating them. Looked up from germline, CDR1 is SGHDN and CDR2 is FVKESK. The CDR3 DNA is TGTGCCAGCAGCCCGAGCGGGGGCGCGACTAATGAAAAACTGTTTTTT. This sequence encodes CASSPSGGATNEKLFF.

In its sample, this clonotype was seen many times. V gene TRBV4-1 combines with J gene TRBJ2-1; 8 bases are a match to TRBD2. The CDR3 covers 17 residues. V lost 0 bases and J lost 2; bases outside the gene matches: 6. Germline-derived CDR1 and CDR2 are MGHRA and YSYEKL. The CDR3 region has the DNA TGCGCCAGCAGCCAAGAGGGACGGGGGGGTACCTACAATGAGCAGTTCTTC. Protein: CASSQEGRGGTYNEQFF.

Ten or more counts support this clonotype. This chain joins TRBV11-2 and TRBJ2-1; D gene unclear. V lost 5 bases, J lost 2 bases, and 13 bases lay in between. CDR1 is SGHAT, CDR2 FQNNGV, per germline. This CDR3 comprises 15 residues. The CDR3 sequence is CASSVTVSTYNEQFF. CDR3 DNA sequence: TGTGCCAGCAGCGTAACAGTCTCCACCTACAATGAGCAGTTCTTC.

The V gene is TRBV20-1, the J gene TRBJ2-2; 13 bases align to TRBD2. V lost 3 bases and J lost 5; bases outside the gene matches: 0. The CDR3 loop spans 14 amino acids. The germline V gene encodes CDR1 DFQATT and CDR2 SNEGSKA (reference sequence). Here the CDR3 reads CSARGLAGTGELFF. CDR3 bases: TGCAGTGCTAGGGGACTAGCGGGGACCGGGGAGCTGTTTTTT.

The gene calls are TRBV2 and TRBJ2-2, with 8 nucleotides matching TRBD1. CDR3 length: 18 amino acids. The V gene end was trimmed by 9 bases and the J gene end by 6 bases; junction bases not matched to a gene: 21. The germline V gene encodes CDR1 SNHLY and CDR2 FYNNEI. The CDR3 protein is CASSGQAGMAPLSGELFF. The CDR3, as DNA: TGTGCCAGTTCGGGACAGGCAGGGATGGCCCCCTTGTCCGGGGAGCTGTTTTTT. Using reference TRBV2 and TRBJ2-2 for the parts outside the CDR3, the full variable domain is EPEVTQTPSHQVTQMGQEVILRCVPISNHLYFYWYRQILGQKVEFLVSFYNNEISEKSEIFDDQFSVERPDGSNFTLKIRSTKLEDSAMYFCASSGQAGMAPLSGELFFGEGSRLTVL.

The sample holds many counts of this clonotype. The rearrangement links TRBV6-5 to TRBJ1-3; unclear D gene. The V and J ends lost 2 bases and 2 bases respectively, with 10 bases between them. CDR1 and CDR2 from the germline V gene are MNHEY and SVGAGI. The CDR3 has 15 amino acids. The CDR3 coding sequence is TGTGCCAGCAGTTACGCCAGGCTGACTGGAAACACCATATATTTT. As protein: CASSYARLTGNTIYF.

This clonotype was seen many times. The chain uses TRBV6-2 or TRBV6-3 and TRBJ2-3; 8 nucleotides agree with TRBD1. Germline CDR1 and CDR2: MNHEY and SVGEGT. CDR3 length: 12 amino acids. Trimming at V came to 4 bases and at J to 11 bases, leaving 5 bases not matched to a gene. For the CDR3, the DNA is TGTGCCAGCAGTTTGACCGGGACAGGGCAGTATTTT. This translates into CASSLTGTGQYF.

This chain joins TRBV29-1 and TRBJ2-7; D not resolved. Germline V lookup: CDR1 SQVTM, CDR2 ANQGSEA. CDR3 length: 12 residues. The CDR3 region has the DNA TGCAGCGTTGCTACCCTGAAATATCCTAAAAAAGTC. It encodes CSVATLKYPKKV.

This clonotype was seen more than once but under ten times. The chain links TRBV20-1 to TRBJ2-1; 9 bases fit TRBD2. CDR3 length equals 15 residues. After removal of 0 bases from V and 4 bases from J, the junction contained 4 bases not matched to a gene. Per germline, CDR1 DFQATT and CDR2 SNEGSKA (reference sequence). This CDR3 reads CSARDSGGVYNEQFF. The CDR3 nucleotides read TGCAGTGCTAGAGATAGCGGGGGAGTTTACAATGAGCAGTTCTTC.

This clonotype was recorded many times. The chain is built from TRBV29-1 and TRBJ1-5, with 9 bases aligning to TRBD1. V dropped 6 bases and J dropped 4; count of bases not matched to a gene: 1. The CDR3 runs 12 residues. CDR1 and CDR2 from the germline V gene are SQVTM and ANQGSEA. For the CDR3, the DNA is TGCAGCGTGGGACAGGGAAATCAGCCCCAGCATTTT. This encodes CSVGQGNQPQHF.

This clonotype has ten or more counts. The chain carries TRBV5-1 and TRBJ2-1; a possible D gene is TRBD1 (5 bases). Trimming removed 4 bases at V and 3 bases at J, with 11 bases between. CDR3 length: 14 amino acids. The germline V gene has CDR1 SGHRS and CDR2 YFSETQ. Written as DNA, the CDR3 is TGCGCCAGCAGCCCGAAGGGGAACTACAATGAGCAGTTCTTC. Its translation: CASSPKGNYNEQFF.

This clonotype was detected only a few times. CDR3 sequence reads: CSLRTSEYNEQFF. CDR3 DNA sequence: TGCAGCCTAAGGACTAGCGAGTACAATGAGCAGTTCTTC. V and J are TRBV29-1 and TRBJ2-1, with 9 nucleotides matching TRBD2. Germline CDR1 reads SQVTM; CDR2 reads ANQGSEA. J lost 4 bases, V lost 8 bases, and 6 bases had no gene match. This CDR3 has 13 amino acids.

This clonotype was seen a few times. The CDR3 bases are TGTGCCAGCAGAAGTATAGGGGGCCGCGAGCAGTACTTC. Translating it yields CASRSIGGREQYF. V gene TRBV6-2 or TRBV6-3 combines with J gene TRBJ2-7; the match to TRBD1 covers 7 bases. Germline V gene lookup returns CDR1 MNHEY and CDR2 SVGEGT. J lost 6 bases, V lost 6 bases, and 8 bases had no gene match. This CDR3 is built from 13 residues.

The chain carries TRBV19 and TRBJ1-1; possible D gene TRBD1, 6 bases. Between the trimmed V and J ends, which lost 6 bases and 0 bases, there was a span of 14 bases. The CDR3 spans 15 residues. CDR1 and CDR2 (germline): LNHDA, SQIVND (reference sequence). The CDR3 nucleotides read TGTGCCAGTAGGACCTCCGGGACACTGAACACTGAAGCTTTCTTT. Amino acids: CASRTSGTLNTEAFF. The whole variable domain, filled in from reference TRBV19 and TRBJ1-1, reads DGGITQSPKYLFRKEGQNVTLSCEQNLNHDAMYWYRQDPGQGLRLIYYSQIVNDFQKGDIAEGYSVSREKKESFPLTVTSAQKNPTAFYLCASRTSGTLNTEAFFGQGTRLTVV.

This clonotype has more than one count but fewer than ten. The chain uses TRBV29-1 and TRBJ1-1; D is possibly TRBD1 (5 bases). CDR3 size: 13 residues. CDR1 is SQVTM, CDR2 ANQGSEA, per germline. V dropped 6 bases and J dropped 0 bases, with 11 bases sitting between them. This CDR3 is CSVRSGVNTEAFF. DNA for the CDR3: TGCAGCGTGCGGTCGGGGGTGAACACTGAAGCTTTCTTT.

This clonotype was recorded many times. The chain has TRBV7-8 and TRBJ1-2; D is possibly TRBD1 (6 bases). The V and J ends lost 0 bases and 8 bases respectively, with 13 bases between them. This CDR3 is built from 14 residues. Germline V gives CDR1 SGHVS, CDR2 FQNEAQ. The CDR3 protein is CASSLAGQGRGYTF. In nucleotides, the CDR3 is TGTGCCAGCAGCTTAGCGGGGCAGGGGAGAGGCTACACCTTC.

Many counts were recorded for this clonotype. The chain's CDR3 is CASRPTGYSGPQHF. The CDR3 region has the DNA TGTGCCAGCAGGCCGACAGGATATTCAGGGCCCCAGCATTTT. The chain has TRBV2 and TRBJ1-5, with D tentatively TRBD1 (6 bases). Germline-derived CDR1 and CDR2 are SNHLY and FYNNEI. V lost 6 bases to trimming and J lost 9 bases, with 18 bases between them. CDR3 length equals 14 residues.

This clonotype has ten or more counts. J is TRBJ1-4 and V is TRBV19; 7 bases are a match to TRBD1. The CDR3 sequence is 14 residues long. The V segment lost 6 bases and the J segment 8 bases; nucleotides outside the gene matches: 9. From germline, CDR1 is LNHDA and CDR2 SQIVND (reference sequence). CDR3 region: CASRRRGGREKLFF. CDR3 DNA: TGTGCCAGTAGGAGAAGAGGGGGCCGGGAAAAACTGTTTTTT.

This chain connects TRBV5-8 to TRBJ2-7; 10 nucleotides match TRBD1. V lost 4 bases, J lost 0 bases, and 10 bases stayed unmatched. This CDR3 comprises 17 residues. CDR1 SGHTS and CDR2 YDEGEE come from the germline V gene. The CDR3 sequence: CASSRDRGPRSSYEQYV. CDR3 DNA sequence: TGTGCCAGCAGCCGGGACAGGGGTCCCCGAAGCTCCTACGAGCAGTACGTC.

This clonotype was counted ten times or more. The genes are TRBV28 and TRBJ2-7; D remains unclear. Germline CDR1 reads MDHEN; CDR2 reads SYDVKM. The CDR3 consists of 13 residues. Deletions cut 7 bases from V and 3 bases from J, with 13 bases between. CDR3 loop: CASIGSSIYEQYV. Written as DNA, the CDR3 is TGTGCCAGCATCGGCAGCTCCATCTACGAGCAGTACGTC.

The sample holds many counts of this clonotype. The chain links TRBV29-1 to TRBJ2-1, with 13 bases that match TRBD2. V lost 8 bases and J lost 3; bases outside the gene matches: 4. Germline V gene lookup returns CDR1 SQVTM and CDR2 ANQGSEA. This CDR3 has 14 amino acids. The chain's CDR3 is CSTRTSGGYNEQFF. The CDR3 nucleotides read TGCAGCACACGGACTAGCGGGGGCTACAATGAGCAGTTCTTC.

There are many counts of this clonotype. V and J are TRBV6-1 and TRBJ2-2; the match to TRBD2 covers 11 bases. V was clipped by 6 bases and J by 5 bases; unmatched bases: 5. The CDR3 loop spans 15 amino acids. Germline loops: CDR1 MNHNS, CDR2 SASEGT. The CDR3 DNA reads TGTGCCAGCAGAACTAGCGGGGGTGCTACCGGGGAGCTGTTTTTT. Its translation: CASRTSGGATGELFF.

This clonotype was seen ten or more times. This sequence joins TRBV7-2 and TRBJ1-1; D call uncertain. V gave up 5 bases and J gave up 4 bases, with 17 bases separating them. Germline V gene sequence: CDR1 SGHTA, CDR2 FQGNSA. CDR3 length: 15 residues. CDR3 DNA sequence: TGTGCCAGCAGCCCCCCGGGCGCGGAAGGCACTGAAGCTTTCTTT. Translated: CASSPPGAEGTEAFF.